This T cell receptor (beta chain) was sequenced in a study of blood T cells in healthy people across ages. Overall study findings and caveats: Older age coincided with a roughly linear decline in TCR beta diversity per million T cells. Not knowing donor CMV status may have confounded expanded clonotype changes.

The ends were cut back, 2 bases at V and 5 bases at J, with 16 bases in the middle. Germline CDR1 reads DFQATT; CDR2 reads SNEGSKA (reference sequence). CDR3 length: 14 amino acids. Through a sample-barcoded 5' primer and a J-beta primer mix, a second PCR was run for roughly 6 to 11 cycles. A 12-random-nucleotide template-switch adaptor tagged each cDNA molecule. TCRdb fed the 5' RACE reads into MiXCR, producing one record per CDR3 protein. Among about 600,000 distinct CDR3 sequences listed, roughly 48% were seen once. As concerns this clonotype: Its antigen is undetermined.

RNA extraction gave at least 5 micrograms of total RNA per sample. Sequenced material: blood. The gene calls are TRBV20-1 and TRBJ2-7; a weak D match, TRBD2 (5 bases). The origin of this receptor is an elderly man in good health. The CDR3, as DNA: TGCAGTGCTAGATGGAGGTCCCGGATGGACGAGCAGTACTTC. Amino acids: CSARWRSRMDEQYF.